These 27 T cell receptor beta chains originate from one sample sequenced in a study of beta chain features in type 1 diabetes. Sequenced material consisted of expressed TCRB transcripts (all of the isolated RNA was reverse transcribed). The repertoire was sequenced with immunoSEQ multiplex PCR; TCRdb's copy has only in-frame clones and lacks some. The table shows roughly 450,000 clones, with 9.5% to 12% occurring only once. The source material was naive CD4+ T cells from blood. The receptors shown here come from a woman between 18 and 29 years old in good health.

This clone showed up just a few times. V and J are TRBV28 and TRBJ2-1; D perhaps matches TRBD2 (5 bases). V lost 7 bases, J lost 2 bases, and 12 bases lay in between. The CDR3 consists of 14 residues. CDR1 and CDR2 (germline): MDHEN, SYDVKM. The CDR3 loop reads CASTNYGTYNEQFF. The CDR3 DNA is TGTGCCAGCACTAACTACGGGACCTACAATGAGCAGTTCTTC.

The chain recombines TRBV9 with TRBJ2-1; 7 positions match TRBD2. This CDR3 has 19 amino acids. Germline trimming cut 0 bases from V and 3 bases from J; bases unmatched to any gene: 15. The V gene's germline CDR1 is SGDLS and CDR2 YYNGEE. CDR3: CASSVGASGGGLGYNEQFF. The CDR3 nucleotides are TGTGCCAGCAGCGTAGGGGCTAGCGGCGGGGGTCTGGGCTACAATGAGCAGTTCTTC.

This clone has a handful of counts. J is TRBJ2-3 and V is TRBV7-9; 8 bases match TRBD2. The CDR3 runs 18 residues. Looked up from germline, CDR1 is SEHNR and CDR2 is FQNEAQ (reference sequence). The ends lost 4 bases at V and 4 bases at J; junction bases unmatched: 16. The CDR3 coding sequence is TGTGCCAGCAGCTCGCCTAATCCCGTACGGGAGGGCCCAGATACGCAGTATTTT. Protein product: CASSSPNPVREGPDTQYF.

This clone has a handful of counts. The rearrangement links TRBV21-1 to TRBJ2-3; the D call TRBD2 from the table was never checked on the DNA. TRBV21-1 is noted as a pseudogene. The CDR3 spans 13 residues. The CDR3 region has the DNA TGTGCCACCCTACTAGCCGAGTCTTACCTTGCGTATTTT. This codes for CATLLAESYLAYF.

The table lists this clone with a few counts. CDR3 sequence (DNA): TGCAGCGTTGAAAACTCGGGGATGAACACTGAAGCTTTCTTT. Residues: CSVENSGMNTEAFF. The chain couples TRBV29-1 to TRBJ1-1; D gene unclear. The V gene lost 2 bases and the J gene lost 0 bases, with 10 bases spanning the gap. CDR3 length: 14 residues. The V gene's germline CDR1 is SQVTM and CDR2 ANQGSEA.

About this clone: Other DNA sequences in this specimen translate into the identical CDR3. The gene calls are TRBV7-9 and TRBJ1-1, with a possible D match to TRBD1 (5 bases). Germline V gene lookup returns CDR1 SEHNR and CDR2 FQNEAQ (reference sequence). The CDR3 runs 14 residues. Trimming cost V 6 bases and J 0 bases, with 11 bases left between them. CDR3 loop: CASSRQSLNTEAFF. In DNA form, the CDR3 reads TGTGCCAGCAGTAGACAGTCCTTGAACACTGAAGCTTTCTTT.

This sequence joins TRBV2 and TRBJ2-7; TRBD1 is a possible D gene (6 bases). The germline CDR1 and CDR2 sequences are SNHLY and FYNNEI. With 2 bases removed from V and 4 bases from J, the gap between germline ends came to 9 bases. This CDR3 comprises 13 residues. The CDR3 nucleotides read TGTGCCAGCAGTGAATTCAGGGGTTACGAGCAGTACTTC. Amino acids: CASSEFRGYEQYF.

The rearrangement uses TRBV7-2 and TRBJ2-7, with 7 bases lining up with TRBD2. The CDR3 is 15 amino acids. V lost 2 bases and J lost 4; bases outside the gene matches: 8. The germline V gene has CDR1 SGHTA and CDR2 FQGNSA. The CDR3 sequence: CASSLRAGGGYEQYV. DNA of the CDR3: TGTGCCAGCAGCTTACGTGCTGGGGGGGGTTACGAGCAGTACGTC.

The chain carries TRBV5-1 and TRBJ2-1; maybe TRBD2 (6 bases). With 3 bases removed from V and 9 bases from J, the gap between germline ends came to 16 bases. Germline V gene lookup returns CDR1 SGHRS and CDR2 YFSETQ. The CDR3 runs to 14 residues. CDR3 DNA sequence: TGCGCCAGCAGCTATGGAGGGCCGACCGGTGAGCAGTTCTTC. Its translation: CASSYGGPTGEQFF. Based on the CDR3 plus reference TRBV5-1 and TRBJ2-1, the full variable domain is KAGVTQTPRYLIKTRGQQVTLSCSPISGHRSVSWYQQTPGQGLQFLFEYFSETQRNKGNFPGRFSGRQFSNSRSEMNVSTLELGDSALYLCASSYGGPTGEQFFGPGTRLTVL.

The chain combines TRBV27 with TRBJ1-6, with D uncertain. The CDR3 contains 14 residues. The ends were cut back, 1 base at V and 10 bases at J, with 11 bases in the middle. Per germline, CDR1 MNHEY and CDR2 SMNVEV (reference sequence). CDR3 in amino acids: CASSLYPSWSPLHF. In DNA form, the CDR3 reads TGTGCCAGCAGTTTATATCCCTCTTGGTCACCCCTCCACTTT.

This clone has only a few counts. This chain links TRBV28 with TRBJ2-7, with 10 bases lining up with TRBD2. Germline V lookup: CDR1 MDHEN, CDR2 SYDVKM. The ends lost 5 bases at V and 5 bases at J; junction bases unmatched: 18. The length of the CDR3 is 18 residues. DNA of the CDR3: TGTGCCAGCAGTCCCGAGGGGCTACTAGCGGGGACAAGAGACGAGCAGTACGTC. Its protein is CASSPEGLLAGTRDEQYV.

This clone was seen more than once but under ten times. The rearrangement links TRBV15 to TRBJ1-3; no definite D call. The CDR3 loop spans 15 amino acids. CDR1 is LNHNV and CDR2 is YYDKDF in the germline V gene (reference sequence). V dropped 3 bases and J dropped 0 bases, with 9 bases sitting between them. This CDR3 is CATSSTVSSGNTIYF. The CDR3 region has the DNA TGTGCCACCAGCAGCACGGTGAGCTCTGGAAACACCATATATTTT.

The rearrangement uses TRBV7-9 and TRBJ1-5; D is undetermined. This CDR3 spans 16 amino acids. Germline V CDR1 and CDR2: SEHNR, FQNEAQ (reference sequence). With 1 base removed from V and 0 bases from J, the gap between germline ends came to 10 bases. CDR3 in amino acids: CASSLVPEDSNQPQHF. In nucleotides, the CDR3 is TGTGCCAGCAGCTTAGTTCCGGAGGATAGCAATCAGCCCCAGCATTTT. Full variable domain (rest looked up from reference TRBV7-9 and TRBJ1-5): DTGVSQNPRHKITKRGQNVTFRCDPISEHNRLYWYRQTLGQGPEFLTYFQNEAQLEKSRLLSDRFSAERPKGSFSTLEIQRTEQGDSAMYLCASSLVPEDSNQPQHFGDGTRLSIL.

This chain connects TRBV2 to TRBJ1-5; 9 bases are a match to TRBD1. V was pared by 7 bases and J by 3 bases, with 4 bases of the junction left unmatched. CDR1 SNHLY and CDR2 FYNNEI come from the germline V gene. The CDR3 runs 14 residues. The CDR3 DNA follows: TGTGCCAGCACGGGACAGGGAATCAATCAGCCCCAGCATTTT. Translation: CASTGQGINQPQHF.

This chain uses TRBV19 with TRBJ2-7, with a tentative D call TRBD1 (6 bases). Germline assignment: CDR1 LNHDA and CDR2 SQIVND (reference sequence). The V end lost 6 bases, the J end lost 1 base, and 13 bases lay between the germline ends. This CDR3 is 14 amino acids long. CDR3 in amino acids: CASSRQVTSYEQYF. CDR3 in DNA: TGTGCCAGTAGCCGACAGGTTACTTCCTACGAGCAGTACTTC.

A few counts support this clone. CDR3 amino acids: CASSLGRGVNEQFF. The CDR3 DNA follows: TGTGCCAGCAGCTTAGGACGGGGGGTCAATGAGCAGTTCTTC. The rearrangement links TRBV7-9 to TRBJ2-1; 7 bases align to TRBD2. The germline gives CDR1 SEHNR, CDR2 FQNEAQ (reference sequence). Losses at the gene ends were 1 base for V and 6 bases for J; bases not matched to a gene: 3. The CDR3 sequence is 14 residues long.

There are a few counts of this clone. The genes are TRBV10-3 and TRBJ2-5, with 8 bases fitting TRBD1. The CDR3 is 15 residues long. J gave up 5 bases and V 2 bases, and 7 bases lay outside the gene matches. Germline V gene sequence: CDR1 ENHRY, CDR2 SYGVKD. The CDR3 is CAISEPRTGRETQYF. CDR3 in DNA: TGTGCCATCAGTGAGCCGAGGACAGGGCGGGAGACCCAGTACTTC.

This clone turned up a few times. The rearrangement joins TRBV7-2 to TRBJ2-1; D might be TRBD2 (6 bases). V gave up 6 bases and J gave up 5 bases, with 11 bases separating them. Germline V CDR1 and CDR2: SGHTA, FQGNSA. The CDR3 spans 13 residues. The CDR3 reads CASRSGRNNEQFF. The CDR3 DNA reads as TGTGCCAGCAGATCAGGGAGGAACAATGAGCAGTTCTTC.

The V and J genes are TRBV5-1 and TRBJ2-7, with TRBD1 matching over 10 bases. V gave up 4 bases and J gave up 6 bases; unmatched junction bases: 10. The germline V gene has CDR1 SGHRS and CDR2 YFSETQ. The CDR3 is 15 amino acids. CDR3 nucleotide sequence: TGCGCCAGCAGCGCCGGGACAGGGGTCGGCCTCGAGCAGTACGTC. Translation gives CASSAGTGVGLEQYV.

V gene TRBV9 combines with J gene TRBJ2-1, with D perhaps matching TRBD2 (5 bases). Germline V gene data show CDR1 as SGDLS and CDR2 as YYNGEE. The CDR3 extends over 14 amino acids. Trimming removed 0 bases from V and 8 bases from J, with 12 bases in between. The CDR3 is CASSVAQFGDEQFF. The CDR3 DNA reads as TGTGCCAGCAGCGTAGCCCAATTCGGGGATGAGCAGTTCTTC. The whole variable domain, filled in from reference TRBV9 and TRBJ2-1, reads DSGVTQTPKHLITATGQRVTLRCSPRSGDLSVYWYQQSLDQGLQFLIQYYNGEERAKGNILERFSAQQFPDLHSELNLSSLELGDSALYFCASSVAQFGDEQFFGPGTRLTVL.

The chain is built from TRBV19 and TRBJ2-1; D might be TRBD1 (6 bases). The V end lost 4 bases, the J end lost 9 bases, and 22 bases lay between the germline ends. This CDR3 has 16 residues. The germline CDR1 and CDR2 sequences are LNHDA and SQIVND (reference sequence). The CDR3 loop reads CASSTRQWGTTGEQFF. For the CDR3, the DNA is TGTGCCAGTAGTACCCGACAGTGGGGCACGACAGGTGAGCAGTTCTTC.

The chain has TRBV28 and TRBJ2-1, with 9 bases identical to TRBD1. Per the germline V gene, CDR1 is MDHEN and CDR2 is SYDVKM. V was clipped by 0 bases and J by 5 bases; unmatched bases: 5. The CDR3 totals 16 residues. Written as DNA, the CDR3 is TGTGCCAGCAGTTTATGGGGACAGGGTACAGACAATGAGCAGTTCTTC. Translated, it gives CASSLWGQGTDNEQFF. Looking up the rest from reference TRBV28 and TRBJ2-1 gives the full variable domain: DVKVTQSSRYLVKRTGEKVFLECVQDMDHENMFWYRQDPGLGLRLIYFSYDVKMKEKGDIPEGYSVSREKKERFSLILESASTNQTSMYLCASSLWGQGTDNEQFFGPGTRLTVL.

This clone was counted at least ten times. Other DNA sequences from this sample encode an identical CDR3 as well. This rearrangement joins TRBV7-9 to TRBJ2-2; D unclear. From germline, CDR1 is SEHNR and CDR2 FQNEAQ (reference sequence). The ends were cut back, 2 bases at V and 2 bases at J, with 0 bases in the middle. The CDR3 runs 12 residues. The CDR3 sequence: CASSLNTGELFF. CDR3 nucleotides: TGTGCCAGCAGCTTAAACACCGGGGAGCTGTTTTTT.

The gene calls are TRBV5-1 and TRBJ2-3, with 8 bases that match TRBD2. The CDR3 covers 15 residues. In germline, CDR1 is SGHRS, CDR2 YFSETQ. Trimming cost V 5 bases and J 3 bases; bases outside gene matches: 8. The CDR3 here is CASSPSGSGTDTQYF. In DNA form, the CDR3 reads TGCGCCAGCAGTCCGAGCGGGAGTGGGACAGATACGCAGTATTTT. The full variable domain, its missing parts supplied by reference TRBV5-1 and TRBJ2-3, is KAGVTQTPRYLIKTRGQQVTLSCSPISGHRSVSWYQQTPGQGLQFLFEYFSETQRNKGNFPGRFSGRQFSNSRSEMNVSTLELGDSALYLCASSPSGSGTDTQYFGPGTRLTVL.

The chain has TRBV7-9 and TRBJ1-5, with 8 nucleotides matching TRBD1. Germline V gene lookup returns CDR1 SEHNR and CDR2 FQNEAQ (reference sequence). CDR3 length: 14 amino acids. V lost 3 bases to trimming and J lost 8 bases; unmatched junction nucleotides: 6. CDR3 protein: CASSLTGEREPQHF. The CDR3 nucleotides read TGTGCCAGCAGCTTGACAGGGGAGAGAGAGCCCCAGCATTTT.

This rearrangement joins TRBV7-9 to TRBJ2-2, with D maybe TRBD2 (5 bases). V shed 5 bases and J shed 4 bases, with 8 bases lying between them. Germline V gene lookup returns CDR1 SEHNR and CDR2 FQNEAQ (reference sequence). The CDR3 has 13 residues. The CDR3 region is CASSPSGTGELFF. The CDR3 DNA reads as TGTGCCAGCAGCCCCAGCGGCACCGGGGAGCTGTTTTTT. Drawing the rest from reference TRBV7-9 and TRBJ2-2, the complete variable domain is DTGVSQNPRHKITKRGQNVTFRCDPISEHNRLYWYRQTLGQGPEFLTYFQNEAQLEKSRLLSDRFSAERPKGSFSTLEIQRTEQGDSAMYLCASSPSGTGELFFGEGSRLTVL.

V is TRBV7-8 and J is TRBJ1-2; no clear D gene. The CDR3 covers 12 residues. CDR1 is SGHVS, CDR2 FQNEAQ, per germline. Trimming pared 2 bases from V and 2 bases from J, leaving 3 bases between. The CDR3 DNA reads as TGTGCCAGCAGCTTAAGCAACTATGGCTACACCTTC. As protein: CASSLSNYGYTF.